Detailed here is one T cell receptor beta chain. The antigen is unknown. This record comes from a study of cytomegalovirus exposure and HLA in healthy donors. Study details: From HLA-typed donors, an early data release held tens of millions of unique TCRs.

CDR3 length: 16 residues. From germline, CDR1 is SGHDT and CDR2 YYEEEE. Trimming cost V 4 bases and J 4 bases, with 15 bases left between them. General observations from the study: As a later analysis showed, several of the most significant clusters appeared to be linked to common viral pathogens. A reported reduction in N-insertions relative to the approximately 670-donor mean was seen in an Asian-associated ancestry cluster in a later analysis. The study recorded 150 to 200 TCR beta chains that were cytomegalovirus-associated.

PCR was performed using 60 Vbeta and 13 Jbeta primers. Sequencing was performed with immunoSEQ multiplex PCR; in TCRdb, only in-frame clones are kept and a portion is missing. Here the sample spans about 130,000 clones, about 80% being singletons. The chain combines TRBV5-6 with TRBJ1-6, with a possible D match to TRBD1 (5 bases). The origin of this receptor is a male donor in good health and CMV-seronegative. The sequencing sample was made of PBMCs. As DNA, the CDR3 is TGTGCCAGCAGCCCAGGGAATTCTCGTTATAATTCACCCCTCCACTTT. Translated, it gives CASSPGNSRYNSPLHF.